This TCR beta chain was sequenced in a study of blood T cell repertoires in COVID-19 (TCRdb year 2020). Regarding the research as a whole: Samples covering the acute and convalescent phases of COVID-19 were provided by collaborators in the United States, Italy and Spain. The prospective study material was composed of cDNA or gDNA derived from T cells, B-cell-depleted T cells, or PBMCs. Subjects who had been exposed to COVID-19, were actively infected with it, or had recovered from it provided the deeply sampled blood TCRbeta repertoires that made up the dataset. The repertoires were released in a freely available public database intended as a resource for research on the immune response to SARS-CoV-2. The samples were drawn from two sources: the first 160 participants of the ongoing ImmuneRACE study, and fewer than 1,500 subjects contributed by 6 global collaborators. The sample metadata nearly always contained a de-identified subject ID, COVID-19 status, age in years and sex. Where available, HLA class I and class II types were obtained from metadata supplied by the sample provider rather than from assay-based typing.

As to this clone: No cognate antigen has been identified for it. Base quality data are lacking; no much larger clone is found one base away.

Study-wide findings and limitations: The amount of clinical and demographic metadata varied by source and participant and was provided uncurated.

Samples from volunteer blood donors who had recovered from COVID-19 were contributed by a second Seattle source. Each collaborating institution followed its own protocols to collect whole blood in K2EDTA tubes. For TCRbeta analysis, collaborators shipped samples as frozen whole blood, isolated PBMCs, or DNA extracted from either of those sample types. A distance of 10 bases separates the germline ends of V and J, which lose 4 bases and 1 base respectively. There are 14 amino acids in the CDR3, from cysteine to phenylalanine inclusive. The entry retains the CDR3 DNA only, 42 bases that are in frame from base 1. CDR1 is given as KGHSH and CDR2 as LQKENI, both from the germline V gene. The immunoSEQ Assay, a bias-controlled multiplex PCR, was used to amplify TCRbeta CDR3 regions from genomic DNA. Per the original workflow: Within the assay, amplification of reference gene primers was used to estimate how many nucleated cells each sample contained. To quantify the absolute abundance of each unique TCRbeta CDR3 rearrangement, sequence reads were collapsed and filtered. For each sample, productive Simpson clonality was calculated as the square root of Simpson's diversity index across productive rearrangements. Not all clones reach the TCRdb copy of this immuneACCESS table, which keeps in-frame sequences only. Checked studies attribute under half of the gap to unresolved V genes and leave the rest unexplained. That table furnishes V, J and clone size, whereas the DNA furnished D and trimming. Here the sample has just under 95,000 clones; about three quarters occur a single time. The top ten clonotypes cover approximately 9% of the sample.

This clonotype originated in a man aged 50 or older who had recovered from COVID-19. The sample was peripheral blood. This sequence uses TRBV18 and TRBJ1-2, with no reliable assignment of the D segment. The bases read TGTGCCAGCTCACAAACGCGGGATAACTATGGCTACACCTTC. This translates into CASSQTRDNYGYTF.